This entry is about one TCR beta chain. What it binds is not known. The sample comes from a study of T cells after yellow fever vaccination. TCRdb called the 5' RACE reads again in MiXCR, with one record for every CDR3 protein. This sample yields 300,000 to 450,000 distinct CDR3 sequences, of which 6.2% are seen a single time; approximately 15% belongs to the top ten. Findings and limits, study-wide: The booster saw the reappearance of most primary-vaccination clones (roughly 96% CD4, about 85% CD8).

Germline V gene sequence: CDR1 LNHNV, CDR2 YYDKDF (reference sequence). There are 16 residues in the CDR3. Trimming cost V 1 base and J 10 bases; bases outside gene matches: 15. Sequencing was performed on PBMCs, taken 5 days after the yellow fever booster vaccination. This TCR was sampled from a man aged 25 to 40 who received the YFV17D yellow fever vaccine. The J gene is TRBJ2-7, the V gene TRBV15; TRBD1 matches 8 bases. CDR3 sequence reads: CATSRAPQGAEWIQYF. Written as DNA, the CDR3 is TGTGCCACCAGCAGAGCGCCCCAGGGGGCGGAGTGGATTCAGTACTTC.